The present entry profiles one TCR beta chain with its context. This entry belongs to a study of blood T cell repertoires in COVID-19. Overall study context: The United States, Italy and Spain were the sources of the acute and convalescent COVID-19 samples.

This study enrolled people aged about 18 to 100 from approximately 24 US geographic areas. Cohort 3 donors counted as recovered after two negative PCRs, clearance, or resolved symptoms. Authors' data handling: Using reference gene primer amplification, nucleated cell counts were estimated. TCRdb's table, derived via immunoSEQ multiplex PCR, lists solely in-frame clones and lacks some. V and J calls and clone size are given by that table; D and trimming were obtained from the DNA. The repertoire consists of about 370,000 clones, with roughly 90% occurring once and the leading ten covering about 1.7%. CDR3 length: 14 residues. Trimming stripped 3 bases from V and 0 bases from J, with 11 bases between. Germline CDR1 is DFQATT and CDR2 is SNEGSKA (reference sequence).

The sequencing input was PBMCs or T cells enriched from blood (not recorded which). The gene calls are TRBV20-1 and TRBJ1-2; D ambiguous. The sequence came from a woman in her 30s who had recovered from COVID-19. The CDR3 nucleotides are TGCAGTGCTAGTCCCACAGTAACTAACTATGGCTACACCTTC. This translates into CSASPTVTNYGYTF.